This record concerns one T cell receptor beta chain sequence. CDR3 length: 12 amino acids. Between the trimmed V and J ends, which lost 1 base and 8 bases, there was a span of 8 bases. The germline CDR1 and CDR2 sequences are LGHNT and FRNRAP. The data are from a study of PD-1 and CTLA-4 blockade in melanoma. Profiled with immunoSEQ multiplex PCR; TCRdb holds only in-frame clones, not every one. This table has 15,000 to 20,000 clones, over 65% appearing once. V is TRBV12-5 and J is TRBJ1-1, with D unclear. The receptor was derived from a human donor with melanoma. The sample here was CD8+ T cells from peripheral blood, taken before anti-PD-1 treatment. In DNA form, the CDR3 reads TGTGCTAGTGGTTTGGAATACATAGAAGCTTTCTTT. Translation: CASGLEYIEAFF.